These T cell receptor beta chains were read from a single sample in a study of T cells in Graves' hyperthyroidism and ophthalmopathy. TCRdb redid the calling of the multiplex PCR reads with MiXCR, one entry per CDR3 protein. The sample yields a few hundred thousand distinct CDR3 sequences, approximately 14% seen once. The sequenced sample consisted of blood. The origin of the receptors is a woman younger than 30 with Graves' hyperthyroidism. CDR3s include the opening cysteine and the closing phenylalanine or tryptophan. D genes are given only for firm matches. Only some rows state a clone size, as once, few, many or a class for expanded clones.

TRBV20-1	-	15	TRBJ2-7	many	TGCAGTGCTAGGGGGGGTACAGGCGCTTCCTACGAGCAGTACTTC	CSARGGTGASYEQYF
TRBV20-1	-	13	TRBJ1-1	many	TGCAGTGCTAGCATTTCAGGGAACACTGAAGCTTTCTTT	CSASISGNTEAFF
TRBV24-1	-	11	TRBJ2-3	many	TGTGCCACCAGTCGCCGGGATACGCAGTATTTT	CATSRRDTQYF
TRBV7-3	-	14	TRBJ2-7	many	TGTGCCAGCAGCCCACAGGCCTTCTCAGGCGAGCAGTACTTC	CASSPQAFSGEQYF
TRBV12-3/TRBV12-4	-	14	TRBJ2-5	many	TGTGCCAGCAGTTTCTGGGGGGCTCAAGAGACCCAGTACTTC	CASSFWGAQETQYF
TRBV2	-	13	TRBJ2-7	many	TGTGCCAGCAGTGCCTTCGGGGGCTCCGAGCAGTACTTC	CASSAFGGSEQYF
TRBV20-1	TRBD2	15	TRBJ2-1	-	TGCAGTGCTAGAGATACGTCTAGCGGTCGGAATGAGCAGTTCTTC	CSARDTSSGRNEQFF
TRBV7-2	-	15	TRBJ1-4	many	TGTGCCAGCAGCTCCGAACTCGCAACTAATGAAAAACTGTTTTTT	CASSSELATNEKLFF
TRBV19	-	15	TRBJ2-1	-	TGTGCCAGTAGTGCGAGCGTCTACCTTGGCAATGAGCAGTTCTTC	CASSASVYLGNEQFF
TRBV25-1	TRBD1	23	TRBJ1-1	many	TGTGCCAGCAGTGAATATCAATTAGATTGGTTCGGGACAGGGGGGTCCCTGAACACTGAAGCTTTCTTT	CASSEYQLDWFGTGGSLNTEAFF
TRBV20-1	-	18	TRBJ1-5	many	TGCAGTGCTAGAGCCCCAACTTCGAGGGGGTTGAGGGATCAGCCCCAGCATTTT	CSARAPTSRGLRDQPQHF
TRBV7-9	TRBD2	19	TRBJ2-7	-	TGTGCCAGCAGCTTAGCCGGACTAGCGGGAGGGCCTCTCTCCTACGAGCAGTACTTC	CASSLAGLAGGPLSYEQYF
TRBV11-1	-	14	TRBJ1-2	many	TGTGCCAGCAGCCTGGGCAGTTTAACTATGGGCTACACCTTC	CASSLGSLTMGYTF
TRBV4-1	-	15	TRBJ1-4	-	TGCGCCAGCAGCCAAGAGTTGGCGGATAATGAAAAACTGTTTTTT	CASSQELADNEKLFF
TRBV7-2	-	16	TRBJ1-5	many	TGTGCCAGCAGCCGCGGGGGCATGGATCGCAATCAGCCCCAGCATTTT	CASSRGGMDRNQPQHF
TRBV5-1	-	14	TRBJ2-7	-	TGCGCCAGCAGCTTGCATTCGGGTACCTACGAGCAGTACTTC	CASSLHSGTYEQYF
TRBV9	TRBD1	17	TRBJ2-2	many	TGTGCCAGCAGCGTAGTGACGGACAGGGCGAACACCGGGGAGCTGTTTTTT	CASSVVTDRANTGELFF
TRBV6-1	-	12	TRBJ2-1	-	TGTGCCAGCGCGGGACACTACAATGAGCAGTTCTTC	CASAGHYNEQFF
TRBV3-1	-	16	TRBJ1-2	many	TGTGCCAGCAGCCCCCACGTACCGGTTGGTGACTATGGCTACACCTTC	CASSPHVPVGDYGYTF
TRBV7-9	TRBD2	17	TRBJ2-5	few	TGTGCCAGCAGCCCATACACTTACGGACTAGCGGGAGAGACCCAGTACTTC	CASSPYTYGLAGETQYF
TRBV30	-	14	TRBJ1-1	many	TGTGCCTGGACCAGAGCCCGGGTAAGCACTGAAGCTTTCTTT	CAWTRARVSTEAFF
TRBV6-1	TRBD2	14	TRBJ2-5	-	TGTGCCAGCAGTAGCCACTGGGAGGGTGAGACCCAGTACTTC	CASSSHWEGETQYF
TRBV18	-	14	TRBJ1-4	many	TGTGCCAGCTCACTGGGGACACTAAGAGAAAAACTGTTTTTT	CASSLGTLREKLFF
TRBV30	-	12	TRBJ1-2	many	TGTGCCTGGAGCGAGGCGGGCTATGGCTACACCTTC	CAWSEAGYGYTF
TRBV27	TRBD2	14	TRBJ2-7	many	TGTGCCAGCAGTTTAGGGGCGGGAGCGGGAGAGCAGTACTTC	CASSLGAGAGEQYF
TRBV9	-	15	TRBJ2-5	few	TGTGCCAGCAGCGCAGGGGGGGACACCCGGGGGTCCCAGTACTTC	CASSAGGDTRGSQYF
TRBV28	-	12	TRBJ1-4	few	TGTGCCATAGGGAGAGGGGCTGAAAAACTGTTTTTT	CAIGRGAEKLFF
TRBV19	-	16	TRBJ1-5	many	TGTGCCTCAGGCCAGGGAAAGATCGGTAGCAATCAGCCCCAGCATTTT	CASGQGKIGSNQPQHF
TRBV29-1	-	11	TRBJ2-7	-	TGCAGCGTTGAAGCCCGATACGAGCAGTACTTC	CSVEARYEQYF
TRBV24-1	TRBD2	18	TRBJ2-3	-	TGTGCCACCAGTGCTGGGTGGAAAGATAGCGGGATAAAAGATACGCAGTATTTT	CATSAGWKDSGIKDTQYF
TRBV11-3	-	15	TRBJ2-5	many	TGTGCCAGCAGCTCAGGACAGGGCGGGGGTGAGACCCAGTACTTC	CASSSGQGGGETQYF
TRBV4-1	TRBD1	16	TRBJ2-7	-	TGCGCCAGCAGCCAAGGTCGATGGGACAGAAACTACGAGCAGTACTTC	CASSQGRWDRNYEQYF
TRBV20-1	-	16	TRBJ1-1	few	TGCAGTGCTAGAGATGGGGTACGACGGCTGAACACTGAAGCTTTCTTT	CSARDGVRRLNTEAFF
TRBV7-9	-	14	TRBJ1-2	many	TGTGCCAGCAGCTTAGGCGGACTGTACTATGGCTACACCTTC	CASSLGGLYYGYTF
TRBV5-6	TRBD2	17	TRBJ2-5	few	TGTGCCAGCAGCTTATTTGGGGTAGCGGGGAAGGGGGAGACCCAGTACTTC	CASSLFGVAGKGETQYF
TRBV27	-	14	TRBJ2-2	-	TGTGCCACCAGTTTGAGGGCGGTCACCGGGGAGCTGTTTTTT	CATSLRAVTGELFF
TRBV6-1	-	16	TRBJ2-7	many	TGTGCCAGCAGTGAAGACGGGGGCGGGGGCTCCTACGAGCAGTACTTC	CASSEDGGGGSYEQYF
TRBV20-1	-	14	TRBJ2-3	-	TGCAGTGCTAGAGATCCTAAAAGCACAGATACGCAGTATTTT	CSARDPKSTDTQYF
TRBV2	TRBD1	14	TRBJ2-7	many	TGTGCCAGCACCTGGACAGGGGCCGCCTACGAGCAGTACTTC	CASTWTGAAYEQYF
TRBV7-3	-	14	TRBJ2-3	many	TGTGCCAGCAGCCCCCCAGGGGCTGGAGATACGCAGTATTTT	CASSPPGAGDTQYF
TRBV7-2	-	15	TRBJ2-7	-	TGTGCCAGCAGCTTAGGAGGTCAGGGGGGCCACGAGCAGTACTTC	CASSLGGQGGHEQYF
TRBV24-1	-	15	TRBJ1-5	many	TGTGCCACCAGCGCGACAGGCCCGAGATGGTGGCCCCAGCATTTT	CATSATGPRWWPQHF
TRBV20-1	-	15	TRBJ1-2	many	TGCAGTGCTAGAGATCGTAAGGGGGGTGGGAATGGCTACACCTTC	CSARDRKGGGNGYTF
TRBV12-5	-	14	TRBJ1-1	many	TGTGCTAGTGGTTTGATCTCGGGGGTTACTGAAGCTTTCTTT	CASGLISGVTEAFF
TRBV20-1	-	14	TRBJ2-7	many	TGCAGTGCTAGTCAGGGTAGTGGGGACTACGAGCAGTACTTC	CSASQGSGDYEQYF
TRBV3-1	TRBD2	16	TRBJ2-5	many	TGTGCCAGCAGCTCCAGCACTAGCGGGGGGAGTGAGACCCAGTACTTC	CASSSSTSGGSETQYF
TRBV3-1	-	14	TRBJ2-7	many	TGTGCCAGCAGCCAGGGGGACAACTCCTACGAGCAGTACTTC	CASSQGDNSYEQYF
TRBV7-2	-	16	TRBJ1-1	many	TGTGCCAGCAGGAACCGACGCGGGTCGGGGGGCACTGAAGCTTTCTTT	CASRNRRGSGGTEAFF
TRBV6-1	TRBD2	18	TRBJ2-1	many	TGTGCCAGCAGTTACTCCTTGCCTAGCGGATGGTCCTACAATGAGCAGTTCTTC	CASSYSLPSGWSYNEQFF
TRBV6-1	TRBD2	17	TRBJ2-1	many	TGTGCCAGCAGTCTAAGGACTAGCGGGAGTGGCTACAATGAGCAGTTCTTC	CASSLRTSGSGYNEQFF
TRBV4-2	TRBD2	17	TRBJ2-3	few	TGTGCCAGCAGCCAAAAGGAGGAGTGGGAGGGCGCAGATACGCAGTATTTT	CASSQKEEWEGADTQYF
TRBV12-3/TRBV12-4	TRBD2	15	TRBJ2-5	-	TGTGCCAGCAGTTTCCTAGCGGGAATCCAAGAGACCCAGTACTTC	CASSFLAGIQETQYF
TRBV10-3	TRBD1	14	TRBJ1-2	many	TGTGCCATCAGTATCCCACAGGGGAACTATGGCTACACCTTC	CAISIPQGNYGYTF
TRBV18	-	13	TRBJ2-1	-	TGTGCCAGCTCACCACCCAGCGAGAATGAGCAGTTCTTC	CASSPPSENEQFF
TRBV6-1	TRBD1	14	TRBJ2-7	-	TGTGCCAGCAGTGGTTCACAGGGGGCTTCCGAGCAGTACTTC	CASSGSQGASEQYF
TRBV27	TRBD1	15	TRBJ1-5	many	TGTGCCAGCAGTTTATCCCGGGACAGGGGCCAGCCCCAGCATTTT	CASSLSRDRGQPQHF
TRBV2	-	13	TRBJ2-7	many	TGTGCCAGCAGTGACTACTCCGGTTACGAGCAGTACTTC	CASSDYSGYEQYF
TRBV6-2/TRBV6-3	-	16	TRBJ2-1	many	TGTGCCAGCAGTTACTGGGGCCGTTCCCAATCGGGTGAGCAGTTCTTC	CASSYWGRSQSGEQFF